These 21 T cell receptor beta chains came from one sample sequenced in a study of blood T cell repertoires in COVID-19. Method: immunoSEQ multiplex PCR; TCRdb's copy keeps in-frame clones and lacks some. The profile shows 80,000 to 100,000 clones, approximately 84% of them singletons. The sample was peripheral blood. The receptors were gathered from a man in his fifties or sixties with acute or convalescent COVID-19.

The V gene is TRBV19, the J gene TRBJ2-2; D might be TRBD1 (5 bases). V was trimmed by 6 bases and J by 6 bases, leaving 14 bases between them. Germline V gene sequence: CDR1 LNHDA, CDR2 SQIVND (reference sequence). This CDR3 contains 14 residues. CDR3 nucleotides: TGTGCCAGTAGCCCTTCAGGGATTGCCGGGGAGCTGTTTTTT. This codes for CASSPSGIAGELFF.

This chain uses TRBV12-3 or TRBV12-4 with TRBJ2-3; 8 positions agree with TRBD1. This CDR3 has 13 residues. With 6 bases clipped from V and 7 bases from J, the junction kept 6 bases outside the gene matches. CDR3 loop: CASRRQGSYTQYF. In nucleotides, the CDR3 is TGTGCCAGCAGGCGACAGGGGAGCTATACGCAGTATTTT.

V and J are TRBV7-9 and TRBJ1-2; D might be TRBD1 (5 bases). CDR1 and CDR2 from the germline V gene are SEHNR and FQNEAQ (reference sequence). Trimming removed 6 bases at V and 4 bases at J, with 24 bases between. The CDR3 has 17 amino acids. The CDR3 sequence: CASSTGGAGVRIYGYTF. The CDR3 bases are TGTGCCAGCAGTACCGGTGGGGCGGGGGTCCGAATCTATGGCTACACCTTC. The full variable domain, completed using reference TRBV7-9 and TRBJ1-2, is DTGVSQNPRHKITKRGQNVTFRCDPISEHNRLYWYRQTLGQGPEFLTYFQNEAQLEKSRLLSDRFSAERPKGSFSTLEIQRTEQGDSAMYLCASSTGGAGVRIYGYTFGSGTRLTVV.

CDR3 sequence reads: CASRGTRTYEQYF. As DNA, the CDR3 is TGTGCCAGTAGGGGGACTAGGACCTACGAGCAGTACTTC. This sequence joins TRBV19 and TRBJ2-7; 8 bases map to TRBD2. The trim removed 6 bases at V and 2 bases at J, leaving 3 bases unmatched. The CDR3 is 13 amino acids. Germline CDR1 reads LNHDA; CDR2 reads SQIVND (reference sequence).

This chain links TRBV29-1 with TRBJ1-1, with 10 bases that match TRBD1. The V segment lost 4 bases and the J segment 6 bases; nucleotides outside the gene matches: 5. Germline V lookup: CDR1 SQVTM, CDR2 ANQGSEA. The CDR3 spans 13 residues. The CDR3 DNA sequence: TGCAGCGTTGCTGGACAGGGGGTAGCTGAAGCTTTCTTT. Its protein product is CSVAGQGVAEAFF.

This clone was found a few times. The chain recombines TRBV7-2 with TRBJ1-6; 8 bases align to TRBD1. V gave up 5 bases and J gave up 6 bases; unmatched junction bases: 3. CDR3 length: 14 amino acids. The germline CDR1 and CDR2 sequences are SGHTA and FQGNSA. CDR3 sequence (DNA): TGTGCCAGCAGCGGACAGGGAATTAATTCACCCCTCCACTTT. Protein sequence: CASSGQGINSPLHF.

The genes are TRBV5-6 and TRBJ2-1; 11 bases map to TRBD2. The germline CDR1 and CDR2 sequences are SGHDT and YYEEEE. With 4 bases clipped from V and 7 bases from J, the junction kept 7 bases outside the gene matches. The CDR3 consists of 15 residues. CDR3 in DNA: TGTGCCAGCAGCCCACTAGCGGGAGTGCGGAATGAGCAGTTCTTC. Amino acids: CASSPLAGVRNEQFF.

This rearrangement joins TRBV10-3 to TRBJ1-2, with unresolved D. CDR1 ENHRY and CDR2 SYGVKD come from the germline V gene. Trimming stripped 1 base from V and 2 bases from J, with 14 bases between. The CDR3 has 16 residues. CDR3 residues: CAISEWSPGRNYGYTF. The CDR3 DNA reads as TGTGCCATCAGTGAGTGGTCCCCTGGCAGAAACTATGGCTACACCTTC.

V is TRBV19 and J is TRBJ1-5, with 7 bases identical to TRBD1. The length of the CDR3 is 13 residues. V gave up 8 bases and J gave up 5 bases; unmatched junction bases: 6. Germline-derived CDR1 and CDR2 are LNHDA and SQIVND (reference sequence). Here the CDR3 reads CASSHTGDQPQHF. The DNA of the CDR3 is TGTGCCAGTTCCCATACAGGGGATCAGCCCCAGCATTTT.

The chain recombines TRBV4-1 with TRBJ2-7; D is perhaps TRBD1 (6 bases). V was clipped by 3 bases and J by 2 bases, with 17 bases between them. Germline V gene lookup returns CDR1 MGHRA and CDR2 YSYEKL. This CDR3 is 16 amino acids long. CDR3 sequence (DNA): TGCGCCAGCAGCCACCAAACAGGGACCGGGGCCTACGAGCAGTACTTC. Residues: CASSHQTGTGAYEQYF.

CDR3 in DNA: TGCGCCAGCAGCCTAACATGGCCTAGCGGGAGTAGTAGTGTTAATGAGCAGTTCTTC. As protein: CASSLTWPSGSSSVNEQFF. The gene calls are TRBV5-1 and TRBJ2-1, with 10 bases that match TRBD2. This CDR3 comprises 19 residues. Germline CDR1 reads SGHRS; CDR2 reads YFSETQ. V shed 4 bases and J 7 bases; nucleotides not matched to a gene: 20.

This rearrangement joins TRBV2 to TRBJ2-5; a weak D match, TRBD1 (6 bases). From germline, CDR1 is SNHLY and CDR2 FYNNEI. Trimming cost V 3 bases and J 2 bases, with 16 bases left between them. The CDR3 contains 16 residues. In DNA form, the CDR3 reads TGTGCCAGCAGTGAGGGTCCGACAGGACTTCAAGAGACCCAGTACTTC. Amino acids: CASSEGPTGLQETQYF.

DNA of the CDR3: TGTGCCTGGAGCGGAGGAATACAGGGAAGAAATCAGCCCCAGCATTTT. As protein: CAWSGGIQGRNQPQHF. The chain employs TRBV30 and TRBJ1-5; the D gene is possibly TRBD1 (6 bases). Trimming stripped 3 bases from V and 4 bases from J, with 19 bases between. Germline V CDR1 and CDR2: GTSNPN, SVGIG (reference sequence). CDR3 length: 16 residues. The full variable domain, completed using reference TRBV30 and TRBJ1-5, is SQTIHQWPATLVQPVGSPLSLECTVEGTSNPNLYWYRQAAGRGLQLLFYSVGIGQISSEVPQNLSASRPQDRQFILSSKKLLLSDSGFYLCAWSGGIQGRNQPQHFGDGTRLSIL.

This chain uses TRBV5-4 with TRBJ1-2; TRBD1 agrees at 8 bases. The germline CDR1 and CDR2 sequences are SGHNT and YYREEE (reference sequence). The V and J ends lost 4 bases and 8 bases, in that order; junction bases with no gene match: 10. This CDR3 is 14 amino acids long. The CDR3 region is CASSPGQGLWGYTF. The CDR3 DNA reads as TGTGCCAGCAGCCCTGGACAGGGCCTGTGGGGCTACACCTTC.

This chain links TRBV24-1 with TRBJ1-5; D is uncertain. The CDR3 sequence is 13 residues long. CDR1 and CDR2 (germline): KGHDR, SFDVKD. Trimming cost V 5 bases and J 0 bases, with 4 bases left between them. The DNA of the CDR3 is TGTGCCACCAGTGCTTATAGCAATCAGCCCCAGCATTTT. It yields the protein CATSAYSNQPQHF.

This sequence joins TRBV5-1 and TRBJ1-2; TRBD1 might be the D (5 bases). Germline V gene lookup returns CDR1 SGHRS and CDR2 YFSETQ. V dropped 1 base and J dropped 6 bases, with 13 bases sitting between them. The CDR3 runs 14 residues. As DNA, the CDR3 is TGCGCCAGCAGCTTGAGGTGGGGCGGGGATGGCTACACCTTC. Its protein is CASSLRWGGDGYTF.

The rearrangement links TRBV11-3 to TRBJ2-5; tentatively, D is TRBD2 (6 bases). The CDR3 spans 16 residues. V dropped 5 bases and J dropped 5 bases, with 21 bases sitting between them. Looked up from germline, CDR1 is SGHNT and CDR2 is YENEEA. The CDR3: CASSLLGGVVQETQYF. CDR3 nucleotide sequence: TGTGCCAGCAGCCTGCTGGGCGGGGTGGTGCAGGAGACCCAGTACTTC. The complete variable domain, with remaining parts taken from reference TRBV11-3 and TRBJ2-5, reads EAGVVQSPRYKIIEKKQPVAFWCNPISGHNTLYWYLQNLGQGPELLIRYENEEAVDDSQLPKDRFSAERLKGVDSTLKIQPAELGDSAVYLCASSLLGGVVQETQYFGPGTRLLVL.

This clone showed up just once. The chain joins TRBV9 to TRBJ1-1, with D perhaps matching TRBD1 (5 bases). Looked up from germline, CDR1 is SGDLS and CDR2 is YYNGEE. V lost 6 bases and J lost 1, with 16 bases in between. CDR3 length: 15 residues. CDR3 in DNA: TGTGCCAGCAACAAACTCGGGCAGGGGAACACTGAAGCTTTCTTT. It translates to CASNKLGQGNTEAFF.

This chain links TRBV30 with TRBJ2-3; D is possibly TRBD2 (7 bases). V lost 0 bases to trimming and J lost 2 bases, with 15 bases between them. CDR1 GTSNPN and CDR2 SVGIG come from the germline V gene (reference sequence). The CDR3 runs to 16 residues. Here the CDR3 reads CAWSVLGGGATDTQYF. In DNA, the CDR3 is TGTGCCTGGAGTGTACTCGGAGGGGGGGCCACAGATACGCAGTATTTT.

V and J are TRBV6-5 and TRBJ1-2, with a tentative D call TRBD1 (6 bases). V lost 8 bases and J lost 7, with 20 bases in between. Germline loops: CDR1 MNHEY, CDR2 SVGAGI. There are 14 residues in the CDR3. CDR3 region: CASHNAGGLGGYTF. The CDR3 DNA is TGTGCCAGCCACAATGCGGGGGGCCTTGGTGGCTACACCTTC.

The chain joins TRBV27 to TRBJ2-7; 7 bases line up with TRBD1. J was trimmed by 9 bases and V by 5 bases; bases with no gene match: 10. The length of the CDR3 is 13 residues. Germline V gene data show CDR1 as MNHEY and CDR2 as SMNVEV (reference sequence). The DNA of the CDR3 is TGTGCCAGCAGTAAATTGGACAGGACAGGGCAGTACTTC. Translating it yields CASSKLDRTGQYF.